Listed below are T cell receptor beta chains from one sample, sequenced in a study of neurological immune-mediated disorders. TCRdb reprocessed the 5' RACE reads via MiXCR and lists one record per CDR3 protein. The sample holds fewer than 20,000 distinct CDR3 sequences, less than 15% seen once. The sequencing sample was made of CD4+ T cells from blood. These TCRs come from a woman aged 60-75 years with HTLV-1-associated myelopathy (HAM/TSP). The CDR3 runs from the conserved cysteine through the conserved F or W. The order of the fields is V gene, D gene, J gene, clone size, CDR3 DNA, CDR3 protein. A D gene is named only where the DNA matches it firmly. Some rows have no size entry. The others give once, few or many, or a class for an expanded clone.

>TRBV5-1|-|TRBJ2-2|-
TGCGCCAGCAGCTTGGGGGTACGAGACATCAGGGAGCTGTTTTTT
CASSLGVRDIRELFF
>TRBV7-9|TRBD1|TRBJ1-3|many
TGTGCCAGCAGCTTAGGGACAGGTACCACCATATATTTT
CASSLGTGTTIYF
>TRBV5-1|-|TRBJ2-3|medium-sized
TGCGCCAGCAGCCCCTCGGATCCCACAGATACGCAGTATTTT
CASSPSDPTDTQYF
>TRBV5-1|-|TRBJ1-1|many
TGCGCCAGCAGTGGCAGTTTTAGGAACACTGAAGCTTTCTTT
CASSGSFRNTEAFF
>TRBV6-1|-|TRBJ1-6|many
TGTGCCAGCAGTTATAATTCACCCCTCCACTTT
CASSYNSPLHF
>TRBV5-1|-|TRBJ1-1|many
TGCGCCAGCAGCATATTTGGTACTGAAGCTTTCTTT
CASSIFGTEAFF
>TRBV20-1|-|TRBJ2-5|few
TGCAGTGCACCGAGGGGGGGGGTTGGAGAGACCCAGTACTTC
CSAPRGGVGETQYF
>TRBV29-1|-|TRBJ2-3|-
TGCAGCTTTAGAGAGGGCCCAGATACGCAGTATTTT
CSFREGPDTQYF
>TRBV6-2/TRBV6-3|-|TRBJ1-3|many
TGTGCCAGCAGTTACTCAGTCGGCAGCTCTGGAAACACCATATATTTT
CASSYSVGSSGNTIYF
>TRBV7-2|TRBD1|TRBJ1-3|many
TGTGCCAGCAGCTTAGCCGGGACAGGGGGCATCTCTGGAAACACCATATATTTT
CASSLAGTGGISGNTIYF
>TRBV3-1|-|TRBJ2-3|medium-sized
TGTGCCAGCAGCCAAGATTACGGGGGCACAGATACGCAGTATTTT
CASSQDYGGTDTQYF